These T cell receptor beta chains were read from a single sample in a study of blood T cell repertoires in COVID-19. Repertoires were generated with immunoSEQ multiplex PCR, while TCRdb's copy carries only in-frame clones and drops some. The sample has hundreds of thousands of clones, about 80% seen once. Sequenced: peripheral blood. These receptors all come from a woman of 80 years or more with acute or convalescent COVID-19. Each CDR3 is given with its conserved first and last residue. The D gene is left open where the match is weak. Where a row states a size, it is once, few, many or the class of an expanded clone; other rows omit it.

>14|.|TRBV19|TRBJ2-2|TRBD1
CASGTGSNTGELFF
TGTGCCAGTGGGACAGGCTCGAACACCGGGGAGCTGTTTTTT
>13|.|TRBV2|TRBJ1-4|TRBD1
CASSADRGEKLFF
TGTGCCAGCAGTGCGGACAGGGGTGAAAAACTGTTTTTT
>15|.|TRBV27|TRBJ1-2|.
CASSPYRANGYGYTF
TGTGCCAGCAGTCCCTACAGGGCCAACGGCTATGGCTACACCTTC
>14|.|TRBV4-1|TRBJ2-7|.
CASSQGQLAYEQYF
TGCGCCAGCAGCCAAGGACAGCTAGCCTACGAGCAGTACTTC
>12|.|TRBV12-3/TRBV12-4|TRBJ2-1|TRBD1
CASSLTGVEQFF
TGTGCCAGCAGTTTAACAGGGGTTGAGCAGTTCTTC
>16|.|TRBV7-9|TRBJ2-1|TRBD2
CASSQIWTRNYNEQFF
TGTGCCAGCAGCCAGATCTGGACTAGGAACTACAATGAGCAGTTCTTC
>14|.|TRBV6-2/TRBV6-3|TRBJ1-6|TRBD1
CASSYPDRSAPLHF
TGTGCCAGCAGTTACCCGGACAGGTCTGCACCCCTCCACTTT
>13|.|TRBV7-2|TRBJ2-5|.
CASSPGRQETQYF
TGTGCCAGCAGCCCGGGGAGGCAAGAGACCCAGTACTTC
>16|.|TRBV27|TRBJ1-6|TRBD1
CASSIRQGAFGSPLHF
TGTGCCAGCAGTATCCGACAGGGGGCGTTCGGGTCACCCCTCCACTTT
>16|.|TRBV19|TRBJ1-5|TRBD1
CASSILTGGRNQPQHF
TGTGCCAGTAGTATATTGACAGGGGGTCGCAATCAGCCCCAGCATTTT
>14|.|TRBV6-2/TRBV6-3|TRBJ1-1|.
CASSMGHSNTEAFF
TGTGCCAGCAGCATGGGACACTCGAACACTGAAGCTTTCTTT
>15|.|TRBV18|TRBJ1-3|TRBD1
CASSLGQASGNTIYF
TGTGCCAGCTCACTGGGACAGGCCTCTGGAAACACCATATATTTT
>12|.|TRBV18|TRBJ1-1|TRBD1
CASSQQTGEAFF
TGTGCCAGCTCACAACAGACAGGGGAAGCTTTCTTT
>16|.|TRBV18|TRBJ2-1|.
CASSPPGGATYNEQFF
TGTGCCAGCTCACCACCGGGGGGGGCCACCTACAATGAGCAGTTCTTC
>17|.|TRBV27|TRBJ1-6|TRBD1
CASSLISYRGHNSPLHF
TGTGCCAGCAGTCTCATCTCCTACAGGGGCCATAATTCACCCCTCCACTTT
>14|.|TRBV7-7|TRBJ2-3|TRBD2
CASSPTSGSDTQYF
TGTGCCAGCAGCCCCACTAGCGGATCAGATACGCAGTATTTT
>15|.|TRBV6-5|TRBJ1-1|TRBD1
CASSSSGQLNTEAFF
TGTGCCAGCAGCTCATCGGGACAGCTGAACACTGAAGCTTTCTTT
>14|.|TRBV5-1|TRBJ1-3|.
CASSLEGSGNTIYF
TGCGCCAGCAGCTTGGAGGGGTCCGGAAACACCATATATTTT
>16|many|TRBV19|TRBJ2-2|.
CASSIGGTSNTGELFF
TGTGCCAGTAGTATAGGAGGGACATCGAACACCGGGGAGCTGTTTTTT
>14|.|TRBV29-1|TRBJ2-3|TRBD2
CSVQLAGGTDTQYF
TGCAGCGTCCAACTAGCGGGAGGCACAGATACGCAGTATTTT
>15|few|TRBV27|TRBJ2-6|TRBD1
CASSPRQGVANVLTF
TGTGCCAGCAGTCCAAGACAGGGGGTGGCCAACGTCCTGACTTTC
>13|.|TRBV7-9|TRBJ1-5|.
CASSLLQGQPQHF
TGTGCCAGCAGCTTGCTACAGGGACAGCCCCAGCATTTT
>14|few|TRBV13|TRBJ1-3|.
CASSLQGLLNTIYF
TGTGCCAGCAGCTTACAGGGATTATTAAACACCATATATTTT
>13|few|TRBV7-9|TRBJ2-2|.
CASRRSGTGELFF
TGTGCCAGCAGAAGGAGCGGAACCGGGGAGCTGTTTTTT
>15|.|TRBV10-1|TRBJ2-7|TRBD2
CASSVGLAGKYEQYF
TGCGCCAGCAGTGTAGGACTAGCGGGAAAGTACGAGCAGTACTTC
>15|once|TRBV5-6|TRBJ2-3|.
CASSHRDTGTDTQYF
TGTGCCAGCAGCCACCGGGACACTGGCACAGATACGCAGTATTTT
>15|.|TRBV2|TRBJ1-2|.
CASSDQLAGAGGYTF
TGTGCCAGCAGTGATCAGTTAGCAGGGGCTGGCGGCTACACCTTC
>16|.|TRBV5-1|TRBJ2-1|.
CASSLGGASAQGEQFF
TGCGCCAGCAGCTTGGGTGGGGCTAGTGCCCAAGGTGAGCAGTTCTTC
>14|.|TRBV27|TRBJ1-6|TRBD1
CATAGGTYNSPLHF
TGTGCCACCGCAGGGGGCACCTATAATTCACCCCTCCACTTT
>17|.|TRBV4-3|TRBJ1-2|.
CTSSQDSTAGDTYGYTF
TGCACCAGCAGCCAAGATTCCACGGCGGGGGACACCTATGGCTACACCTTC
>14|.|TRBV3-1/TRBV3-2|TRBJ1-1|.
CASSQDGAAPEAFF
TGTGCCAGCAGCCAAGATGGGGCAGCACCTGAAGCTTTCTTT
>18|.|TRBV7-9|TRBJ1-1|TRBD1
CASSLAPGTGPRNTEAFF
TGTGCCAGCAGCTTAGCTCCGGGGACAGGCCCTCGGAACACTGAAGCTTTCTTT
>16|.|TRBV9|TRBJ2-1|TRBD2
CASSVAGRTSGNEQFF
TGTGCCAGCAGCGTAGCAGGACGGACTAGCGGGAATGAGCAGTTCTTC
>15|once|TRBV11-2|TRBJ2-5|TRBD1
CASTPNRGGRETQYF
TGTGCCAGCACCCCGAACAGGGGCGGACGGGAGACCCAGTACTTC
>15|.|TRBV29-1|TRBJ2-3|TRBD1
CSVQDPGQSTDTQYF
TGCAGCGTTCAAGACCCGGGACAGAGCACAGATACGCAGTATTTT
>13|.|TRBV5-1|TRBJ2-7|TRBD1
CASSSGTGYEQYF
TGCGCCAGCAGTTCCGGGACAGGCTACGAGCAGTACTTC
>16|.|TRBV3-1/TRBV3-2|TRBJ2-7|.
CASSQGEQAPNYEQYF
TGTGCCAGCAGCCAAGGTGAACAGGCGCCCAACTACGAGCAGTACTTC
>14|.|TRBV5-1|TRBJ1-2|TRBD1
CASSPGQGVHGYTF
TGCGCCAGCAGCCCAGGACAGGGGGTACATGGCTACACCTTC
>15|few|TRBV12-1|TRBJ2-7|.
CASSSARQGDHEQYF
TGTGCCAGCAGCTCGGCAAGACAGGGGGACCACGAGCAGTACTTC
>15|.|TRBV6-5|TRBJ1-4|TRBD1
CASSYLGQGVEKLFF
TGTGCCAGCAGTTACCTTGGGCAGGGGGTCGAAAAACTGTTTTTT
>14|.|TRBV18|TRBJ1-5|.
CASSPTGEKQPQHF
TGTGCCAGCTCACCAACGGGGGAGAAACAGCCCCAGCATTTT
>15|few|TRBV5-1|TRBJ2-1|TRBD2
CASSWEGTPWYEQFF
TGCGCCAGCAGCTGGGAGGGGACCCCCTGGTATGAGCAGTTCTTC
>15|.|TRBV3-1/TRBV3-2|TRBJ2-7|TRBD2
CASSRGAGFTYEQYF
TGTGCCAGCAGCCGAGGAGCGGGATTTACCTACGAGCAGTACTTC
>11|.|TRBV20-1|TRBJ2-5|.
CSALEGETQYF
TGCAGTGCTCTCGAGGGAGAGACCCAGTACTTC
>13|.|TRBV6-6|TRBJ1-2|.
CASSYDGVYGYTF
TGTGCCAGCAGTTACGACGGGGTCTATGGCTACACCTTC
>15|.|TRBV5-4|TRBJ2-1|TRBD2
CASSLPRGLGVEQFF
TGTGCCAGCAGCCTACCGAGGGGACTAGGAGTAGAGCAGTTCTTC
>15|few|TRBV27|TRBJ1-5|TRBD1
CASRPGTGWVQPQHF
TGTGCCAGCAGACCCGGGACAGGGTGGGTGCAGCCCCAGCATTTT
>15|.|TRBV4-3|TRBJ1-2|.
CASSQEGRRGYGYTF
TGCGCCAGCAGCCAAGAAGGTCGCAGGGGATATGGCTACACCTTC
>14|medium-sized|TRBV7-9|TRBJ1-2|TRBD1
CASSSGQGAGGYTF
TGTGCCAGCAGCTCCGGACAGGGGGCAGGTGGCTACACCTTC
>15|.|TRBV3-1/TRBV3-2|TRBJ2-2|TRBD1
CASSQGTGTTGELFF
TGTGCCAGCAGCCAAGGGACAGGGACCACCGGGGAGCTGTTTTTT
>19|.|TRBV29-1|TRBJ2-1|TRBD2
CSVEGGLAGALSSYNEQFF
TGCAGCGTTGAAGGGGGACTAGCGGGAGCCCTGTCATCCTACAATGAGCAGTTCTTC
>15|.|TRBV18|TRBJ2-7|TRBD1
CASSTGTGIAYEQYF
TGTGCCAGCTCTACTGGGACAGGGATCGCCTACGAGCAGTACTTC
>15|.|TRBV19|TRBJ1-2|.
CASSIVGRVDYGYTF
TGTGCCAGTAGTATAGTGGGCAGGGTAGATTATGGCTACACCTTC
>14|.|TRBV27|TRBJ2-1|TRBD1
CASSWTGAANEQFF
TGTGCCAGCAGCTGGACAGGGGCGGCCAATGAGCAGTTCTTC
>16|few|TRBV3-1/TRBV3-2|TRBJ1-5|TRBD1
CASSPTGDKSHQPQHF
TGTGCCAGCAGTCCAACAGGGGACAAGTCCCATCAGCCCCAGCATTTT
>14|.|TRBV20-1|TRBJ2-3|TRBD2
CSASGSGGTDTQYF
TGCAGTGCTAGTGGTAGCGGGGGCACAGATACGCAGTATTTT
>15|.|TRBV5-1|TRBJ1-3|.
CASSLETGLLNTIYF
TGCGCCAGCAGCTTAGAGACAGGCCTTCTCAACACCATATATTTT